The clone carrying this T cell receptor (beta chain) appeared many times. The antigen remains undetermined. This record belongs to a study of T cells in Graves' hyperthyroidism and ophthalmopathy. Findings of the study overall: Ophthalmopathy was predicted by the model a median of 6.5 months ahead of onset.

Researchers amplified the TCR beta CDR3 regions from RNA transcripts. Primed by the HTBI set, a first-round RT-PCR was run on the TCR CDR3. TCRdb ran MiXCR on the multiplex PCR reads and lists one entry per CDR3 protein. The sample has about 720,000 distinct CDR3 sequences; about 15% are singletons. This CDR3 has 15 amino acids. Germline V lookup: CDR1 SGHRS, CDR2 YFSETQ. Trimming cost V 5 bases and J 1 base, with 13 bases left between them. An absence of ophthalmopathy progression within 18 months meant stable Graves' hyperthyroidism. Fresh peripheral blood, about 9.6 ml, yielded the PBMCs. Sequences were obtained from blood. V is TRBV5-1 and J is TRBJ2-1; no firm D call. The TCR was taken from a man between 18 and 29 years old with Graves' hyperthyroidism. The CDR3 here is CASSDAGLSYNEQFF. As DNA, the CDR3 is TGCGCCAGCAGTGACGCTGGTCTTTCCTACAATGAGCAGTTCTTC.